This is a list of T cell receptor beta chains from one sample in a study of cytomegalovirus exposure and HLA in healthy donors. Only in-frame clones appear in the TCRdb table, and some are missing; sequencing was by immunoSEQ multiplex PCR. This sample carries about 130,000 clones, under 75% of them seen once, and the ten largest clones take less than 3%. The sequenced material came from PBMCs. The receptors come from a woman aged 40 to 50 in good health and CMV-seronegative. Each CDR3 is given without its conserved first and last residue.

V gene,J gene,CDR3 protein
TRBV4-3,TRBJ2-1,ASSQDRRGRYNEQF
TRBV4-1,TRBJ1-3,ASSYRWERETGNTIY
TRBV5-1,TRBJ1-1,ASSLGGSRTTEAF
TRBV28,TRBJ2-7,ASSLVGQGPYEQY
TRBV20-1,TRBJ2-5,SAGQQETQY
TRBV9,TRBJ1-3,ASSATEGAGNTIY
TRBV4-1,TRBJ2-1,ASSKGIAGGMRYEQF
TRBV7-3,TRBJ2-3,ASSLITGGIDTQY
TRBV2,TRBJ2-1,ASTGTGVYNEQF
TRBV5-1,TRBJ1-4,ASSFGQVNEKLF
TRBV6-1,TRBJ2-3,ASSSRETDTQY
TRBV27,TRBJ2-2,ASSPLAAINTGELF
TRBV30,TRBJ1-2,ASEADRGSGYT
TRBV28,TRBJ1-3,ASSAPGGGSGNTIY
TRBV27,TRBJ1-1,ASSLFRGTEAF
TRBV7-2,TRBJ1-5,ASSLDESALFHSNQPQH
TRBV19,TRBJ1-1,ASIPRENTEAF
TRBV4-2,TRBJ2-2,ASSQLYGGGAEDGELF
TRBV6-5,TRBJ2-5,ASSDEGLLETQY
TRBV7-8,TRBJ1-1,ASSLGGQGLEAF
TRBV7-2,TRBJ2-1,ASSSPTGLNRQF
TRBV10-1,TRBJ2-1,ASSDRRGQGNEQF
TRBV6-4,TRBJ2-6,ASSDSVGTGANVLT
TRBV28,TRBJ1-2,ASSPGGGRYGYT
TRBV2,TRBJ2-2,ASRGPQITGELF
TRBV27,TRBJ2-2,ATMNRNTGELF
TRBV5-8,TRBJ2-3,ATKGGQGNTDTQY
TRBV7-2,TRBJ1-1,ASSLTANTEAF
TRBV29-1,TRBJ1-1,SVEPTEQKAF
TRBV29-1,TRBJ2-7,SVKGASYEQY
TRBV6-5,TRBJ1-1,ASSYGRKNTEAF
TRBV7-2,TRBJ2-5,ASSLWGGLGETQY
TRBV4-1,TRBJ1-2,ASSPRQGRNYGYT
TRBV5-1,TRBJ1-1,ASSLGEMTEAF
TRBV4-2,TRBJ1-1,ASSQDRDTGGRGAEAF
TRBV4-3,TRBJ2-3,ASSQRERGGTDTQY
TRBV5-4,TRBJ2-5,ASSSGLTSGETQY
TRBV5-1,TRBJ2-5,ASSLGQGGETQY
TRBV9,TRBJ2-7,ASSGTGSYEQY
TRBV5-4,TRBJ2-2,ASSSGGLAGDTGELF
TRBV2,TRBJ1-3,ASRGQGNTIY
TRBV9,TRBJ2-5,ASSAHRGPQETQY
TRBV7-7,TRBJ2-1,ASILLRDKEYNEQF
TRBV5-1,TRBJ2-5,ASSLGTSGGQETQY
TRBV5-1,TRBJ2-7,ASRGTGAYEQY
TRBV7-9,TRBJ1-2,ASSFGREGYT
TRBV5-6,TRBJ2-7,ASSFRQQGGYEQY
TRBV25-1,TRBJ1-6,ASSGQGATPLH
TRBV11-2,TRBJ2-7,ASSLGQGATYEQY
TRBV6-5,TRBJ1-2,ASSSTGTGGDGYT
TRBV7-9,TRBJ1-5,ASSFSDRGHRVNQPQH
TRBV30,TRBJ2-5,AWSEGGGLGETQY
TRBV5-1,TRBJ2-1,ASSLAGDRANEQF
TRBV20-1,TRBJ1-1,SADRKGWAF
TRBV6-1,TRBJ1-1,ASTWTGGDTEAF